The 18 T cell receptor beta chains listed next were all sequenced from one sample in a study of cytomegalovirus exposure and HLA in healthy donors. Primers included in the PCR were 60 Vbeta and 13 Jbeta primers. Generated by immunoSEQ multiplex PCR, the TCRdb table keeps only in-frame clones and is missing some. The sample lists about 180,000 clones, approximately 78% occurring once. Sequencing input: PBMCs. The receptors were gathered from a human donor in good health.

V is TRBV5-1 and J is TRBJ2-1, with TRBD2 identical over 14 bases. J was trimmed by 10 bases and V by 4 bases; bases with no gene match: 7. The CDR3 spans 15 residues. Germline V gene data show CDR1 as SGHRS and CDR2 as YFSETQ. CDR3 nucleotide sequence: TGCGCCAGCAGCCCGACTAGCGGGGGGGCCCGGGAGCAGTTCTTC. This gives the protein CASSPTSGGAREQFF. Supplemented by reference TRBV5-1 and TRBJ2-1, the full variable domain reads KAGVTQTPRYLIKTRGQQVTLSCSPISGHRSVSWYQQTPGQGLQFLFEYFSETQRNKGNFPGRFSGRQFSNSRSEMNVSTLELGDSALYLCASSPTSGGAREQFFGPGTRLTVL.

The genes are TRBV11-2 and TRBJ2-7; tentative D call: TRBD1 (5 bases). Germline CDR1 and CDR2: SGHAT and FQNNGV. The ends were cut back, 6 bases at V and 3 bases at J, with 15 bases in the middle. The length of the CDR3 is 14 residues. The DNA for the CDR3 is TGTGCCAGCAGGTGGGGAAGAAGGGGCTACGAGCAGTACTTC. It yields the protein CASRWGRRGYEQYF.

This sequence joins TRBV1 and TRBJ2-6; TRBD2 is the table's D call, not checked against the DNA. TRBV1 is assigned pseudogene status. The CDR3 length is 20 residues. The CDR3 nucleotides read TGCACCAGCAGCCACCGCGGGGGGCAGAACTTCGACTCTGGGGCCAACGTCCTGACTTTC. Translating gives CTSSHRGGQNFDSGANVLTF.

About this clone: Other DNA sequences within the sample encode an identical CDR3. The chain carries TRBV6-5 and TRBJ1-2, with 7 bases identical to TRBD1. The V and J ends lost 4 bases and 7 bases, in that order; junction bases with no gene match: 6. The CDR3 is 13 residues long. Germline V gives CDR1 MNHEY, CDR2 SVGAGI. The CDR3 here is CASSLTGDGGYTF. The CDR3 region has the DNA TGTGCCAGCAGTTTAACAGGGGACGGTGGCTACACCTTC.

The chain joins TRBV4-3 to TRBJ2-5; D gene uncertain. With the DNA end fitting TRBJ2-7 better, the J assignment may be wrong. The CDR3 totals 15 residues. Germline V gene data show CDR1 as LGHNA and CDR2 as YSLEER. The DNA of the CDR3 is TGCGCCAGCAGCCAAGAGTGGCAGGCCACCTACGAGCAGTACTTC. Protein sequence: CASSQEWQATYEQYF.

This sequence joins TRBV6-6 and TRBJ1-1, with D possibly TRBD1 on 5 matching bases. CDR1 and CDR2 (germline): MNHNY, SVGAGI (reference sequence). Trimming stripped 5 bases from V and 4 bases from J, with 14 bases between. This CDR3 spans 14 amino acids. For the CDR3, the DNA is TGTGCCAGCAGTCGGGGGGGTCTAGTCACTGAAGCTTTCTTT. Translation: CASSRGGLVTEAFF.

This chain joins TRBV6-5 and TRBJ2-5; possible D gene TRBD2, 6 bases. V lost 2 bases, J lost 2 bases, and 12 bases lay in between. The CDR3 is 15 amino acids. Germline V lookup: CDR1 MNHEY, CDR2 SVGAGI. The CDR3 DNA follows: TGTGCCAGCAGTTACGCCTCTGGGGGGCAAGAGACCCAGTACTTC. It yields the protein CASSYASGGQETQYF.

V and J are TRBV9 and TRBJ2-1, with 8 bases identical to TRBD1. Germline V gene lookup returns CDR1 SGDLS and CDR2 YYNGEE. V shed 3 bases, J shed 7 bases, and the junction held 12 bases outside the gene matches. The length of the CDR3 is 16 residues. The CDR3 loop is CASSAAPGGFGNEQFF. As DNA, the CDR3 is TGTGCCAGCAGCGCCGCCCCAGGGGGCTTTGGGAATGAGCAGTTCTTC.

The chain recombines TRBV6-1 with TRBJ1-2; tentative D call: TRBD1 (5 bases). There are 15 residues in the CDR3. Germline CDR1 is MNHNS and CDR2 is SASEGT. The V gene lost 1 base and the J gene lost 3 bases, with 12 bases spanning the gap. This CDR3 reads CASSEGPGYYYGYTF. CDR3 coding DNA: TGTGCCAGCAGTGAAGGTCCAGGGTATTACTATGGCTACACCTTC.

This clone was found a few times. The genes are TRBV7-9 and TRBJ2-3; possibly TRBD1 for D (5 bases). The CDR3 has 14 amino acids. The germline V gene has CDR1 SEHNR and CDR2 FQNEAQ (reference sequence). Trimming took off 3 bases at V and 4 bases at J, with 11 bases between the two ends. CDR3 residues: CASSLGLGSDTQYF. Here the CDR3 DNA reads TGTGCCAGCAGCTTGGGGCTGGGCTCAGATACGCAGTATTTT.

This clone was recorded a few times. The chain couples TRBV6-5 to TRBJ1-5; possible D gene TRBD1, 6 bases. V was clipped by 10 bases and J by 0 bases, with 16 bases between them. CDR3 length equals 15 residues. The germline V gene encodes CDR1 MNHEY and CDR2 SVGAGI. This CDR3 reads CATRGTIRSNQPQHF. The CDR3 nucleotides read TGTGCCACCCGAGGGACAATCCGTAGCAATCAGCCCCAGCATTTT.

There are a few counts of this clone. The germline gene is not matched at one end of the junction; a read error may be the cause. This sequence joins TRBV7-7 and TRBJ2-5; TRBD2 is a possible D gene (6 bases). Germline V gene data show CDR1 as SSHAT and CDR2 as FNYEAQ (reference sequence). The CDR3 has 15 residues. CDR3 in DNA: TGTGCTAGCAGCTTAGTAATGATCGGGGGAGAGACCCAGTACTTC. Protein sequence: CASSLVMIGGETQYF. Combining the CDR3 with reference TRBV7-7 and TRBJ2-5 gives the whole variable domain GAGVSQSPRYKVTKRGQDVTLRCDPISSHATLYWYQQALGQGPEFLTYFNYEAQPDKSGLPSDRFSAERPEGSISTLTIQRTEQRDSAMYRCASSLVMIGGETQYFGPGTRLLVL.

The chain combines TRBV11-2 with TRBJ2-7; D unresolved. V lost 0 bases to trimming and J lost 6 bases, with 6 bases between them. Germline V gives CDR1 SGHAT, CDR2 FQNNGV. This CDR3 contains 12 residues. The CDR3 coding sequence is TGTGCCAGCAGCTTAGATCAGGTCGAGCAGTACTTC. This encodes CASSLDQVEQYF.

The J gene is TRBJ2-7, the V gene TRBV5-1; 9 nucleotides align to TRBD1. V lost 6 bases, J lost 6 bases, and 13 bases stayed unmatched. Germline values: CDR1 SGHRS, CDR2 YFSETQ. This CDR3 contains 15 residues. The CDR3 DNA reads TGCGCCAGCATAGAAGACAGAGGACAGGGGAGCGAGCAGTACTTC. Protein product: CASIEDRGQGSEQYF.

The chain employs TRBV10-3 and TRBJ1-5; tentative D call: TRBD1 (6 bases). The ends were cut back, 4 bases at V and 3 bases at J, with 10 bases in the middle. Per the germline V gene, CDR1 is ENHRY and CDR2 is SYGVKD. CDR3 length: 14 residues. The CDR3 DNA reads TGTGCCATCAGTGTTGGACAGTCCAATCAGCCCCAGCATTTT. This codes for CAISVGQSNQPQHF.

The chain uses TRBV5-1 and TRBJ2-4; D perhaps matches TRBD2 (6 bases). CDR1 is SGHRS and CDR2 is YFSETQ in the germline V gene. Trimming cost V 1 base and J 6 bases, with 14 bases left between them. The length of the CDR3 is 15 residues. CDR3 amino acids: CASSLSGGSGNIQYF. The CDR3 nucleotides read TGCGCCAGCAGCTTGTCAGGAGGGAGCGGAAACATTCAGTACTTC.

This chain joins TRBV7-2 and TRBJ2-2; a possible D gene is TRBD2 (5 bases). This CDR3 is 15 amino acids long. V was trimmed by 5 bases and J by 0 bases, leaving 10 bases between them. Germline lookup yields CDR1 SGHTA and CDR2 FQGNSA. The CDR3 here is CASSQTRSNTGELFF. The DNA of the CDR3 is TGTGCCAGCAGCCAAACTAGGTCGAACACCGGGGAGCTGTTTTTT.

This clone appeared a few times. The V call is TRBV2, the J call TRBJ2-3; maybe TRBD2 (5 bases). The CDR3 has 14 amino acids. Trimming removed 2 bases from V and 8 bases from J, with 14 bases in between. Germline V gene data show CDR1 as SNHLY and CDR2 as FYNNEI. CDR3 in DNA: TGTGCCAGCAGTGAACTTAGCGCTGGAGGTACGCAGTATTTT. This translates into CASSELSAGGTQYF.